This TCR beta chain was documented in a study of CD8 T cells in Susac syndrome. This CDR3 is built from 16 residues. From germline, CDR1 is MNHEY and CDR2 SMNVEV (reference sequence). Trimming took 5 bases from V and 2 from J; bases not matched to a gene: 6. About 0.45 to 1 ug RNA was reverse transcribed with random hexamers. MiXCR, run by TCRdb on the immunoSEQ multiplex PCR reads, gives a single entry per CDR3 protein. The sample holds about 300,000 distinct CDR3 sequences, roughly nine tenths seen once. What was sequenced was CD4+ T cells from PBMCs. This sequence was found in a human donor with multiple sclerosis. The chain combines TRBV27 with TRBJ2-3; TRBD1 matches at 11 bases. Here the CDR3 DNA reads TGTGCCAGCAGTCCCCGGACAGGGGGCCACACAGATACGCAGTATTTT. This gives the protein CASSPRTGGHTDTQYF.